This T cell receptor beta chain was profiled in a study of blood T cell repertoires in COVID-19. Background on the study: From the United States, Italy and Spain came samples of acute and convalescent COVID-19.

The CDR3 extends over 13 amino acids. The germline V and J ends were trimmed by 4 bases and 0 bases, with 9 bases remaining between them. Germline CDR1 and CDR2: SQVTM and ANQGSEA. Method: immunoSEQ multiplex PCR; TCRdb's copy keeps in-frame clones and lacks some. The sample yields almost 200,000 clones, about 90% seen once. This clone was counted a single time. The source is a woman between 65 and 79 years old with acute or convalescent COVID-19. Sequencing was done on a sample of peripheral blood. The V gene is TRBV29-1, the J gene TRBJ1-1; weak D call: TRBD1 (5 bases). The CDR3 DNA reads TGCAGCGTTGTACGACAGTTGAACACTGAAGCTTTCTTT. Translating gives CSVVRQLNTEAFF.